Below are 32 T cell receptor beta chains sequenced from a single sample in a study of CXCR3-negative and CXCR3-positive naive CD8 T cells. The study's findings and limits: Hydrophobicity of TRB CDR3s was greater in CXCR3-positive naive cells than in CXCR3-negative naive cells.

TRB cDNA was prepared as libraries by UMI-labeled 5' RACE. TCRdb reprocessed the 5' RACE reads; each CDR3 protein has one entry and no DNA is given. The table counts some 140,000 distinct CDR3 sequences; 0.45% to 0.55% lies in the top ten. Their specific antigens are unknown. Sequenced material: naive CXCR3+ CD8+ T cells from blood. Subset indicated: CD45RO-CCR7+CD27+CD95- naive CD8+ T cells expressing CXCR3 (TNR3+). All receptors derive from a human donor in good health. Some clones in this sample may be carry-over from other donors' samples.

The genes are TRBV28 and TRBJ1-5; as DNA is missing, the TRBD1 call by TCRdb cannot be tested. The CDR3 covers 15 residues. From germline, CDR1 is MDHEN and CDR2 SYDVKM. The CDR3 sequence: CASSAPGQGNQPQHF.

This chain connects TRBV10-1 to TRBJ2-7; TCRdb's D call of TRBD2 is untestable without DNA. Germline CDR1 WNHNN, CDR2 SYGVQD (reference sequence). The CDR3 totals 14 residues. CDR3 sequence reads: CAISSLEISYEQYF.

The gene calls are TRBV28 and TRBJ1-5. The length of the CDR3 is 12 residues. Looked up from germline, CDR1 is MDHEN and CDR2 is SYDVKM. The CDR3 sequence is CASSPSNQPQHF.

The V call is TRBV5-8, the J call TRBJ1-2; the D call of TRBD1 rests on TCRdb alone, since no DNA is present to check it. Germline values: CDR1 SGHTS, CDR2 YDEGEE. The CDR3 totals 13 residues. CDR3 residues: CASRNRVDYGYTF.

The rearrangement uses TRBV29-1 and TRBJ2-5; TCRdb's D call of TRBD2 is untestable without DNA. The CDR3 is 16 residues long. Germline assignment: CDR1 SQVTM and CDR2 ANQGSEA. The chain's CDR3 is CSVKASGTTFQETQYF.

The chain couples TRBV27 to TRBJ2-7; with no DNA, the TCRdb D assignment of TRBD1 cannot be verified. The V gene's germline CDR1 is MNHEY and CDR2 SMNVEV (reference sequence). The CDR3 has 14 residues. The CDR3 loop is CASSPGISPYEQCF.

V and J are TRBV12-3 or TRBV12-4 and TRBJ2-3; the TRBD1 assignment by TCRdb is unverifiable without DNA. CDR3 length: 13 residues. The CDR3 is CASRTGAPDTQYF.

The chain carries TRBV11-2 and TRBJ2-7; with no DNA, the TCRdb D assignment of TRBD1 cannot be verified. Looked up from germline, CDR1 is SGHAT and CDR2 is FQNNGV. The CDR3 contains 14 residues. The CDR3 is CASSLTDRVYEQYF.

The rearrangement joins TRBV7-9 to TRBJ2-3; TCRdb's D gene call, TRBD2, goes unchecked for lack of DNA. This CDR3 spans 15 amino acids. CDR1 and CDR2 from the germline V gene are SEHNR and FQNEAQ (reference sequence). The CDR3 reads CASSLYLAARDTQYF.

The CDR3: CATSDFAGGPGETQYF. The chain recombines TRBV24-1 with TRBJ2-5; there is no DNA to check the TCRdb D call of TRBD2. The V gene's germline CDR1 is KGHDR and CDR2 SFDVKD. The CDR3 spans 16 residues.

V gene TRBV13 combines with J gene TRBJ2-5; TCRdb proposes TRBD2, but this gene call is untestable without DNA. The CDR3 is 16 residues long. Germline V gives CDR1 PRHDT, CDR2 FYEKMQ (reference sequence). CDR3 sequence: CASSLERERGQETQYF. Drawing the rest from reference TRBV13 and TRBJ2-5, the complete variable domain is AAGVIQSPRHLIKEKRETATLKCYPIPRHDTVYWYQQGPGQDPQFLISFYEKMQSDKGSIPDRFSAQQFSDYHSELNMSSLELGDSALYFCASSLERERGQETQYFGPGTRLLVL.

The CDR3: CASSSSTGIYGYTF. V and J are TRBV27 and TRBJ1-2; TCRdb's assignment of TRBD1 cannot be checked, as there is no DNA. The CDR3 covers 14 residues. Germline CDR1 is MNHEY and CDR2 is SMNVEV (reference sequence).

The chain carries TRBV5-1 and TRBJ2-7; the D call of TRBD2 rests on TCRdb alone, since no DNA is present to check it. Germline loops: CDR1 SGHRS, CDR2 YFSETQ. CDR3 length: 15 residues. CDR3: CASSETSGGTYEQYF.

The CDR3: CASSQSRGTSYEQYF. V and J are TRBV23-1 and TRBJ2-7. TRBV23-1 is an open reading frame, and its role is uncertain. This CDR3 has 15 amino acids.

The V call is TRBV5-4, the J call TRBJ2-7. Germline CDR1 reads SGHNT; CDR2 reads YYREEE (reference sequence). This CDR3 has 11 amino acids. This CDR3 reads CASSLHGERYF.

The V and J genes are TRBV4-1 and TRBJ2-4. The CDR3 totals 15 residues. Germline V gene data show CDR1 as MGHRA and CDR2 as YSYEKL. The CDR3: CASSQVWVRENIQYF.

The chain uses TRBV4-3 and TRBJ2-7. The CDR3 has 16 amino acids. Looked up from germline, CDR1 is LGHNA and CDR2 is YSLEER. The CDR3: CASSQDAWLGTHEQYF.

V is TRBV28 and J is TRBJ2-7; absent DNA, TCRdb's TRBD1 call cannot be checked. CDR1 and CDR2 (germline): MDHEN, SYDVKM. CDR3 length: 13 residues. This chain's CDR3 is CASSFSGNWEQYF.

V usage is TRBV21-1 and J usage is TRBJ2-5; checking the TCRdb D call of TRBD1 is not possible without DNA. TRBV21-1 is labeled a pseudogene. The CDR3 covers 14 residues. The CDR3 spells CASSKSCRGETQYF.

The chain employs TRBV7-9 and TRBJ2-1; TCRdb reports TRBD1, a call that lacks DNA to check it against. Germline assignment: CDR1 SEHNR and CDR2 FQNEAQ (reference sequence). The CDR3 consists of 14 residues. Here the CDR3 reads CASNRQGSDNEQFF.

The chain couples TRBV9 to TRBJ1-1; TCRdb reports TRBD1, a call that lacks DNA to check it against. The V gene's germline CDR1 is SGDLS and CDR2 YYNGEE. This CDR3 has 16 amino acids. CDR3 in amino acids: CASSAGGGALNTEAFF.

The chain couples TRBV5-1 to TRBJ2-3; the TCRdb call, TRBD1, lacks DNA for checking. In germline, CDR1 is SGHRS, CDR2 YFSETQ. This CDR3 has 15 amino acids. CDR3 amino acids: CASSELQGDWDTQYF.

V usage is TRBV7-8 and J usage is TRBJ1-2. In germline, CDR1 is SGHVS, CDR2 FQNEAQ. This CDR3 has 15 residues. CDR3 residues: CASSLESGRVYGYTF.

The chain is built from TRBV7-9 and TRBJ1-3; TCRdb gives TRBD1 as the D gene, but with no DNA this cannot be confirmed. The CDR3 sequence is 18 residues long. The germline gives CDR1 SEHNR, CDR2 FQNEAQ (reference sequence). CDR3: CASSLVEWMGASGNTIYF.

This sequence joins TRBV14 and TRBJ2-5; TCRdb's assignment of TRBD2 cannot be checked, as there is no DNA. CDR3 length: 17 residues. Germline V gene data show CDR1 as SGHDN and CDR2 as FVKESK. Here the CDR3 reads CARSSRRGLAGRETQYF.

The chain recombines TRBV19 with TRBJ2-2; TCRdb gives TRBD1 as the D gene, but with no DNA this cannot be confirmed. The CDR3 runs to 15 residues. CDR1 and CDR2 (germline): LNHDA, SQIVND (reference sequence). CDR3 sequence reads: CASSIRQGSSGELFF. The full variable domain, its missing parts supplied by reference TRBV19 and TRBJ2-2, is DGGITQSPKYLFRKEGQNVTLSCEQNLNHDAMYWYRQDPGQGLRLIYYSQIVNDFQKGDIAEGYSVSREKKESFPLTVTSAQKNPTAFYLCASSIRQGSSGELFFGEGSRLTVL.

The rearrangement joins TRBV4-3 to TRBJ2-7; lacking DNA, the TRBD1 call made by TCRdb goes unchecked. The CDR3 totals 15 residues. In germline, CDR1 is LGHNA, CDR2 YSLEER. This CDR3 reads CASSQDWGQNYEQYF.

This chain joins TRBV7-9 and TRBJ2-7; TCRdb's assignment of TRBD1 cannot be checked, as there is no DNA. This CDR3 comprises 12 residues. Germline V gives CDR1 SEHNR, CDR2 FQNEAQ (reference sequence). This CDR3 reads CASSATGNEQYF.

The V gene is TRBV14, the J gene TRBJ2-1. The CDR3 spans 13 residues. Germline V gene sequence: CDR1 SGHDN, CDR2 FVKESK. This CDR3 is CASSSHEYNEQFF.

CDR3: CSVPGTGLRSAEAFF. This sequence joins TRBV29-1 and TRBJ1-1; the D call of TRBD1 rests on TCRdb alone, since no DNA is present to check it. The CDR3 is made up of 15 amino acids. Germline V gene data show CDR1 as SQVTM and CDR2 as ANQGSEA.

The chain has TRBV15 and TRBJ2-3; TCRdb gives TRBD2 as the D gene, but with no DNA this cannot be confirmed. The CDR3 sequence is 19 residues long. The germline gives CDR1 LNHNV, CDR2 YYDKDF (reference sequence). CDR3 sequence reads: CATSRDRTGLAGYSDTQYF.

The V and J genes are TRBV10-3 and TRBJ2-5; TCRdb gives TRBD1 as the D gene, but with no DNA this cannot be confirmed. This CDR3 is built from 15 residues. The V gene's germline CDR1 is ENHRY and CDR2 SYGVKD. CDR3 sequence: CAISEPWTGQETQYF.